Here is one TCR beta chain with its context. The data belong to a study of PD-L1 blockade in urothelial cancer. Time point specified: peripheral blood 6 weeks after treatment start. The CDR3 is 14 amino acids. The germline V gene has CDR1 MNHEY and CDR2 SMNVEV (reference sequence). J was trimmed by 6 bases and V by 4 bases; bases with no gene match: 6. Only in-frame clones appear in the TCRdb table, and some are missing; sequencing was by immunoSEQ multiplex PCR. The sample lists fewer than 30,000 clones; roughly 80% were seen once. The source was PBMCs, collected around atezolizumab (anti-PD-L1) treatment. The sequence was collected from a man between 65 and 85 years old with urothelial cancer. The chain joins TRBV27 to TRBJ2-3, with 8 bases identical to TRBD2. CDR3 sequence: CASSWAGGRDTQYF. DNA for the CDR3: TGTGCCAGCAGTTGGGCGGGGGGTCGTGATACGCAGTATTTT.